This TCR beta chain emerged from a study of blood T cell repertoires in COVID-19. Whole-study context: Both acute and convalescent COVID-19 samples were obtained from the United States, Italy and Spain. PBMCs, B-cell-depleted T cells, or T cells were the source of the cDNA or gDNA that made up the material.

Per the study methods: Using reference gene primer amplification, nucleated cell counts were estimated. Profiled with immunoSEQ multiplex PCR; TCRdb holds only in-frame clones, not every one. V and J calls plus clone size are reproduced from that table; the DNA served to infer D and trimming. Of about 130,000 clones in the sample, 84% were seen once. Germline CDR1 and CDR2: MNHEY and SMNVEV (reference sequence). Deletions cut 2 bases from V and 5 bases from J, with 9 bases between. The CDR3 runs to 13 residues. The V call is TRBV27, the J call TRBJ1-2, with D perhaps TRBD1 (6 bases). Sequenced: peripheral blood. This clonotype originated in a woman between 55 and 75 years old with acute or convalescent COVID-19. In DNA, the CDR3 is TGTGCCAGCAGTTTAGGGGGCGGGTATGGCTACACCTTC. It encodes CASSLGGGYGYTF.